This TCR beta chain was documented in a study of blood T cells in healthy people across ages. The study, taken as a whole, reports: There was a strong correlation between TCR beta diversity and naive T cell percentage. Total diversity from one million sequenced T cells was likely underestimated.

A second PCR of 7 to 11 cycles used a sample-barcoded 5' primer and a J-beta primer mix. Each cDNA was tagged by a template-switch adaptor containing 12 random nucleotides. One entry per CDR3 protein, called by TCRdb with MiXCR from the 5' RACE reads. The sample lists approximately 1.5 million distinct CDR3 sequences, approximately 42% occurring once. In regard to this clonotype: What it binds is not known.

This CDR3 region has 16 residues. V was pared by 2 bases and J by 0 bases, with 10 bases between. CDR1 is SEHNR and CDR2 is FQNEAQ in the germline V gene (reference sequence). This receptor was taken from a woman aged 18-29 years in good health. The chain recombines TRBV7-9 with TRBJ2-2, with unresolved D. The sample consisted of blood. The CDR3 is CASSLLGTTNTGELFF. DNA of the CDR3: TGTGCCAGCAGCTTATTAGGCACCACGAACACCGGGGAGCTGTTTTTT.